A selection of T cell receptor beta chains follows, all from one sample in a study of blood T cells in healthy people across ages. TCRdb fed the 5' RACE reads into MiXCR, producing one record per CDR3 protein. Of about 1,500,000 distinct CDR3 sequences listed, 25% to 30% are singletons. The sample consisted of blood. These receptors were taken from a woman aged 25-40 years in good health. Both conserved end residues are part of each CDR3. Each record gives: CDR3 protein, V gene, CDR3 length, J gene.

CDR3 protein: CASSYGQKGDEQYF
V gene: TRBV6-6
CDR3 length: 14
J gene: TRBJ2-7

CDR3 protein: CASQNRVQPQHF
V gene: TRBV6-1
CDR3 length: 12
J gene: TRBJ1-5

CDR3 protein: CASSLGQKVGGYTF
V gene: TRBV5-6
CDR3 length: 14
J gene: TRBJ1-2

CDR3 protein: CSVDIGGNTYEQYF
V gene: TRBV29-1
CDR3 length: 14
J gene: TRBJ2-7

CDR3 protein: CASSLNPAGGNEQFF
V gene: TRBV7-2
CDR3 length: 15
J gene: TRBJ2-1

CDR3 protein: CASSQGGNSNQPQHF
V gene: TRBV3-1
CDR3 length: 15
J gene: TRBJ1-5

CDR3 protein: CASSLTLGGSGSYEQYF
V gene: TRBV7-9
CDR3 length: 17
J gene: TRBJ2-7

CDR3 protein: CASSLLVTGSEQFF
V gene: TRBV7-6
CDR3 length: 14
J gene: TRBJ2-1

CDR3 protein: CSGEREGSYNEQFF
V gene: TRBV20-1
CDR3 length: 14
J gene: TRBJ2-1

CDR3 protein: CASSNHRGSYEQYF
V gene: TRBV5-1
CDR3 length: 14
J gene: TRBJ2-7

CDR3 protein: CASSQRPDPLGAQYF
V gene: TRBV3-1
CDR3 length: 15
J gene: TRBJ2-5

CDR3 protein: CASSGQREDREQFF
V gene: TRBV2
CDR3 length: 14
J gene: TRBJ2-1

CDR3 protein: CASSETGVVTQYF
V gene: TRBV7-9
CDR3 length: 13
J gene: .

CDR3 protein: CASSHGKEQYF
V gene: TRBV4-3
CDR3 length: 11
J gene: TRBJ2-7

CDR3 protein: CASSRTAPYWKQYF
V gene: TRBV6-5
CDR3 length: 14
J gene: TRBJ2-7

CDR3 protein: CASSSYREDGYTF
V gene: TRBV12-3/TRBV12-4
CDR3 length: 13
J gene: TRBJ1-2

CDR3 protein: CATSGGSRGQTQFF
V gene: TRBV15
CDR3 length: 14
J gene: TRBJ2-1

CDR3 protein: CASSRQGLGGYTF
V gene: TRBV6-5
CDR3 length: 13
J gene: TRBJ1-2

CDR3 protein: CSGPNPRGAGDTQYF
V gene: TRBV20-1
CDR3 length: 15
J gene: TRBJ2-3

CDR3 protein: CSAREGDRVNTEAFF
V gene: TRBV29-1
CDR3 length: 15
J gene: TRBJ1-1

CDR3 protein: CASSFEQEQYF
V gene: TRBV28
CDR3 length: 11
J gene: TRBJ2-7

CDR3 protein: CASSRGQGGHEQYF
V gene: TRBV9
CDR3 length: 14
J gene: TRBJ2-7

CDR3 protein: CASSVARQGEQYF
V gene: TRBV7-6
CDR3 length: 13
J gene: TRBJ2-7

CDR3 protein: CASTGSFYEQYF
V gene: TRBV11-2
CDR3 length: 12
J gene: .

CDR3 protein: CASSQRGYVNEQYF
V gene: TRBV6-1
CDR3 length: 14
J gene: TRBJ2-7

CDR3 protein: CASSDRAPTGTQYF
V gene: TRBV2
CDR3 length: 14
J gene: TRBJ2-3

CDR3 protein: CATSDFSSTSGLDEQFF
V gene: TRBV24-1
CDR3 length: 17
J gene: TRBJ2-1

CDR3 protein: CASSSGLAGGGGQFF
V gene: TRBV12-3/TRBV12-4
CDR3 length: 15
J gene: TRBJ2-1

CDR3 protein: CASSLAPGSNYGYTF
V gene: TRBV5-5
CDR3 length: 15
J gene: TRBJ1-2